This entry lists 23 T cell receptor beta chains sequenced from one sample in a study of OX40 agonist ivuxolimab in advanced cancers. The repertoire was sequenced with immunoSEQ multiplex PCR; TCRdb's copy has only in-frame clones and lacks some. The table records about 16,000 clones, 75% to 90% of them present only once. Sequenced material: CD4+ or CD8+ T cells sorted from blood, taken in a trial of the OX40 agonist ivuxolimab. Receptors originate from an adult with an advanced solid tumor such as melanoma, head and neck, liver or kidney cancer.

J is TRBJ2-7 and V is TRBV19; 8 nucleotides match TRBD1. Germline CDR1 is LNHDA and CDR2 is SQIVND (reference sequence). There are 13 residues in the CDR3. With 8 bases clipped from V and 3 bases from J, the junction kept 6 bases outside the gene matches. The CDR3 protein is CASSTTGDYEQYF. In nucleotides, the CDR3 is TGTGCCAGTTCCACGACAGGGGACTACGAGCAGTACTTC.

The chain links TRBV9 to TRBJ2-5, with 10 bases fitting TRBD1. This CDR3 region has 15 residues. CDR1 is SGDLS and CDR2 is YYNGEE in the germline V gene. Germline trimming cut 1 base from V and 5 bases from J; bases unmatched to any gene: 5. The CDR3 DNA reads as TGTGCCAGCAGCGTACAAACGGACAGGGGGGAGACCCAGTACTTC. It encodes CASSVQTDRGETQYF.

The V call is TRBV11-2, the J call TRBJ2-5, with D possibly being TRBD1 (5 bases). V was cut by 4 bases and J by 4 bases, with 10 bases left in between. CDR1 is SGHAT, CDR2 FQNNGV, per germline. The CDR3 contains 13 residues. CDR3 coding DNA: TGTGCCAGCAGCTCCCAGGGATCAGAGACCCAGTACTTC. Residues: CASSSQGSETQYF.

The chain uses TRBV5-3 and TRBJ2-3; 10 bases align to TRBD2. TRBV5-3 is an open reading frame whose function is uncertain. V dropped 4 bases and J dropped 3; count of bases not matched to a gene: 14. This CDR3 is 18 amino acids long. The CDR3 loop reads CARSRPRGGSGGTDTQYF. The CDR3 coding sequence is TGTGCCAGAAGCCGCCCCCGGGGGGGTAGCGGGGGGACAGATACGCAGTATTTT.

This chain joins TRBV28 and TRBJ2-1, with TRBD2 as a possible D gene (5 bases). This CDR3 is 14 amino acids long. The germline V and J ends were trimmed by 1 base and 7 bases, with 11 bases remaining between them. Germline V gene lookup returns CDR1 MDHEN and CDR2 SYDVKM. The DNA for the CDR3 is TGTGCCAGCAGTTTATCGGGGAATCGAAATGAGCAGTTCTTC. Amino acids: CASSLSGNRNEQFF.

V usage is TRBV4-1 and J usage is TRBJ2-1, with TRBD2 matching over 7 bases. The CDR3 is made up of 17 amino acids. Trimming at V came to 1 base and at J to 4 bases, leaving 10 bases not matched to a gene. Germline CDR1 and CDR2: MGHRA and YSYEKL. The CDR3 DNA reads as TGCGCCAGCAGCCAAGCCCTCGGTAGCGGGCTTTACAATGAGCAGTTCTTC. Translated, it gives CASSQALGSGLYNEQFF.

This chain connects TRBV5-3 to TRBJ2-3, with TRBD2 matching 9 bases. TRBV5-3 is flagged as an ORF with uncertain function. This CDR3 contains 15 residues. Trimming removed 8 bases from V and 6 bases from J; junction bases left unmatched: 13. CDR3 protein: CASSRSGSLGDTQYF. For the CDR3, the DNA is TGTGCCAGCAGCCGTAGCGGGAGCCTCGGGGATACGCAGTATTTT.

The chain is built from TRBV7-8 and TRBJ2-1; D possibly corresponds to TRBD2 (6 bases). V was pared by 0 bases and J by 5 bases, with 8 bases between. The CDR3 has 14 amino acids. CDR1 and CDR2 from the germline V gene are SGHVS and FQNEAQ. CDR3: CASSLAGRNNEQFF. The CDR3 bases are TGTGCCAGCAGCTTAGCGGGGAGGAACAATGAGCAGTTCTTC.

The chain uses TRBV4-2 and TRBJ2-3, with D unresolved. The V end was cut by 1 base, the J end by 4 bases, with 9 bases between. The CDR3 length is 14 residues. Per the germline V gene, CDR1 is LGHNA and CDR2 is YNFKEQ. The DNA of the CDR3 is TGTGCCAGCAGCCAAGGCAGAATAGCAGATACGCAGTATTTT. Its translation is CASSQGRIADTQYF.

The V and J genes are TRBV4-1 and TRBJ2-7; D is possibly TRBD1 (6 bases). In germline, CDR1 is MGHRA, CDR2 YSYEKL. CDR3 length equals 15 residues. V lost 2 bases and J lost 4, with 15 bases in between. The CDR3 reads CASSQSQGSMYEQYF. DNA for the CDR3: TGCGCCAGCAGCCAAAGTCAGGGGAGTATGTACGAGCAGTACTTC.

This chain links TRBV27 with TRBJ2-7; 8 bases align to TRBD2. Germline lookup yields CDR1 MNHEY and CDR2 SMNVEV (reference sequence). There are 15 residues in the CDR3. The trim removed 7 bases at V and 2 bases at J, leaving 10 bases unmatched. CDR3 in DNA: TGTGCCAGCACCATGGTTGCGGGGGGCCCCTACGAGCAGTACTTC. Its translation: CASTMVAGGPYEQYF.

CDR3 loop: CASIPRGSGNTIYF. CDR3 nucleotides: TGTGCCAGCATCCCGAGGGGATCTGGAAACACCATATATTTT. The chain links TRBV7-2 to TRBJ1-3, with D perhaps matching TRBD1 (5 bases). From germline, CDR1 is SGHTA and CDR2 FQGNSA. The CDR3 spans 14 residues. The V and J ends lost 7 bases and 1 base respectively, with 11 bases between them.

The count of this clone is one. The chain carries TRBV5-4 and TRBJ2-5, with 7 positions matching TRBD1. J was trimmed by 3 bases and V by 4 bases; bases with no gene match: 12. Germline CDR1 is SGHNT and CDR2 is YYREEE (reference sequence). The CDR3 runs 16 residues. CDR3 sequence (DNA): TGTGCCAGCAGCCCGGACGGACAGGCCCGCAAAGAGACCCAGTACTTC. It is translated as CASSPDGQARKETQYF.

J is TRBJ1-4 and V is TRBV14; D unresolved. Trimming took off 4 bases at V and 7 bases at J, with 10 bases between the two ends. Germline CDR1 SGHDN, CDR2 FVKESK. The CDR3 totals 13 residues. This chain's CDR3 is CASSPRMFEKLFF. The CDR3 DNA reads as TGTGCCAGCAGCCCCCGGATGTTTGAAAAACTGTTTTTT.

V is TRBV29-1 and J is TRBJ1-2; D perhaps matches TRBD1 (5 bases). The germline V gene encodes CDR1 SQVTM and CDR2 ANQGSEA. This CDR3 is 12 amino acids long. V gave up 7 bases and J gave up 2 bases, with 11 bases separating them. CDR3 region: CSGYRDNYGYTF. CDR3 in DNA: TGCAGCGGGTACCGGGACAACTATGGCTACACCTTC.

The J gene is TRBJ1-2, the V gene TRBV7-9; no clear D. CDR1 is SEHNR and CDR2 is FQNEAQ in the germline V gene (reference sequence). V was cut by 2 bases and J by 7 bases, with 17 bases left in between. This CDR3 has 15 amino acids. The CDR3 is CASSLPQMSQAGYTF. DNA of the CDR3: TGTGCCAGCAGCTTACCCCAAATGTCCCAGGCTGGCTACACCTTC.

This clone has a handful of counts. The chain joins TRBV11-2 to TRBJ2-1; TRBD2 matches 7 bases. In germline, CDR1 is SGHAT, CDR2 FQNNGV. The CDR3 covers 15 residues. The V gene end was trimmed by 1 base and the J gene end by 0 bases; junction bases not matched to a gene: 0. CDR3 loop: CASSLGGSSYNEQFF. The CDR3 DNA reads TGTGCCAGCAGCTTAGGCGGGAGCTCCTACAATGAGCAGTTCTTC.

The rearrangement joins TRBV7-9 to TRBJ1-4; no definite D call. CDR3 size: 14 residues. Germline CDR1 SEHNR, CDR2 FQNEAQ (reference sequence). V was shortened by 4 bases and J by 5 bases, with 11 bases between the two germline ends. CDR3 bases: TGTGCCAGCAGCTCCTGGACCGCGAATGAAAAACTGTTTTTT. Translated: CASSSWTANEKLFF. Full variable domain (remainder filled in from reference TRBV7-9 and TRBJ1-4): DTGVSQNPRHKITKRGQNVTFRCDPISEHNRLYWYRQTLGQGPEFLTYFQNEAQLEKSRLLSDRFSAERPKGSFSTLEIQRTEQGDSAMYLCASSSWTANEKLFFGSGTQLSVL.

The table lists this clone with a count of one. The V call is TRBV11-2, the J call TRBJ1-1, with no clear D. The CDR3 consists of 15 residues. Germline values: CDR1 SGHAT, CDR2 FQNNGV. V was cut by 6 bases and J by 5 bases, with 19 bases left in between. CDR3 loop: CASSSPGSGRTEAFF. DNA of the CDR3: TGTGCCAGCAGTTCACCGGGGTCGGGGAGAACTGAAGCTTTCTTT.

CDR3 loop: CASSSDRGSVAKNIQYF. CDR3 bases: TGTGCCAGCAGCTCAGACAGGGGGTCAGTAGCCAAAAACATTCAGTACTTC. V gene TRBV7-9 combines with J gene TRBJ2-4; 9 bases line up with TRBD1. Germline V lookup: CDR1 SEHNR, CDR2 FQNEAQ (reference sequence). CDR3 length: 17 residues. J was trimmed by 0 bases and V by 4 bases; bases with no gene match: 7.

CDR3 sequence reads: CASGLVAASGNTIYF. CDR3 bases: TGTGCCAGCGGACTCGTGGCTGCCTCTGGAAACACCATATATTTT. This chain connects TRBV21-1 to TRBJ1-3. TRBV21-1 is termed a pseudogene. There are 15 residues in the CDR3.

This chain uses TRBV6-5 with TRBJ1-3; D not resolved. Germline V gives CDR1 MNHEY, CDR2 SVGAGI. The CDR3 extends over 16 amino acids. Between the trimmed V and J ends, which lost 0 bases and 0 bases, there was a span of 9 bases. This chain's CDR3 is CASSYSGEVSGNTIYF. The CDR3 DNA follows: TGTGCCAGCAGTTACTCCGGGGAAGTCTCTGGAAACACCATATATTTT.

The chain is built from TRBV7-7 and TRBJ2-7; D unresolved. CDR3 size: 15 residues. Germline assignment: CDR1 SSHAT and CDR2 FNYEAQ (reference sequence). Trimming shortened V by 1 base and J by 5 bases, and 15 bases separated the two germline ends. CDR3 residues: CASSLGRVSRHEQYF. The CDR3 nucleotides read TGTGCCAGCAGCTTAGGTAGGGTTTCTAGGCACGAGCAGTACTTC.